This T cell receptor beta chain is drawn from a study of circulating and synovial CD4+ cells in juvenile arthritis. Clones were read by immunoSEQ multiplex PCR, and TCRdb kept only the in-frame ones, dropping some. The sample holds about 34,000 clones, roughly 95% seen once. General study points: Shared-clonotype fractions with synovium likely underestimate full repertoire overlap. Bulk blood CD4 samples held at least an order of magnitude more or fewer genomes than CPL. These repertoires were less diverse than bulk blood CD4 repertoires.

In regard to this clone: Its target is unknown.

This CDR3 has 14 amino acids. Trimming took off 5 bases at V and 4 bases at J, with 14 bases between the two ends. The V gene's germline CDR1 is GTSNPN and CDR2 SVGIG (reference sequence). Patients with active juvenile idiopathic arthritis donated these samples. This rearrangement joins TRBV30 to TRBJ1-4; no clear D. The source of this sequence is a human donor with juvenile idiopathic arthritis. The sequencing sample was made of CD4+ T cells from blood. The CDR3: CAWRHGVDNEKLFF. The CDR3 bases are TGTGCCTGGCGTCACGGGGTAGATAATGAAAAACTGTTTTTT.